This entry features one T cell receptor beta chain sequence. The data belong to a study of blood T cell repertoires in COVID-19. Produced via immunoSEQ multiplex PCR; TCRdb's table is partial and in-frame only. The top ten hold roughly 1.2% of the sample, which has around 99,000 clones, about 89% seen once. The CDR3 consists of 12 residues. V was clipped by 6 bases and J by 5 bases, with 10 bases between them. CDR1 is SGHTA, CDR2 FQGNSA, per germline. Material: peripheral blood. The clonotype comes from a woman in her 30s with acute or convalescent COVID-19. The rearrangement joins TRBV7-2 to TRBJ1-2; D is perhaps TRBD1 (6 bases). This chain's CDR3 is CASSNRAYGYTF. CDR3 nucleotides: TGTGCCAGCAGTAACAGGGCTTATGGCTACACCTTC.